This T cell receptor beta chain was obtained from a study of blood T cell repertoires in COVID-19. The CDR3 has 18 amino acids. Germline values: CDR1 SGHRS, CDR2 YFSETQ. V lost 2 bases to trimming and J lost 1 base; unmatched junction nucleotides: 10. The protocol was immunoSEQ multiplex PCR, while the TCRdb copy is restricted to in-frame clones and leaves out a portion. The sample holds roughly 120,000 clones, 92% seen once. Sequenced sample: peripheral blood. The chain combines TRBV5-1 with TRBJ2-4; TRBD1 agrees at 9 bases. This sequence was found in a man aged 45-65 years with COVID-19, enrolled during active disease. The CDR3 DNA reads TGCGCCAGCAGCTTTAGGACAGGGGTCCTTACGGCCAAAAACATTCAGTACTTC. It codes for CASSFRTGVLTAKNIQYF.